Below, 30 T cell receptor beta chains from the same sample are listed, as sequenced in a study of blood T cells in healthy people across ages. A J-beta primer mix and a sample-barcoded 5' primer were used in a second PCR of roughly 6 to 12 cycles. MiXCR was run by TCRdb on the 5' RACE reads, yielding one entry per CDR3 protein. Of about 600,000 distinct CDR3 sequences detected, about 45% appear once; the ten largest clones hold 20% to 25%. The sample taken for sequencing was blood. These receptors were collected from an elderly man in good health.

The gene calls are TRBV5-1 and TRBJ1-5; 11 bases map to TRBD1. Losses at the gene ends were 4 bases for V and 4 bases for J; bases not matched to a gene: 4. CDR3 length: 15 residues. From germline, CDR1 is SGHRS and CDR2 YFSETQ. The DNA for the CDR3 is TGCGCCAGCAGCCAAGGACAGGGGGCAAATCAGCCCCAGCATTTT. Residues: CASSQGQGANQPQHF.

The V gene is TRBV11-1, the J gene TRBJ2-1; perhaps D is TRBD1 or TRBD2 (5 bases each). This CDR3 has 14 residues. Germline CDR1 is SGHAT and CDR2 is FQDESV (reference sequence). Trimming cost V 1 base and J 4 bases, with 8 bases left between them. DNA of the CDR3: TGTGCCAGCAGCTTAGTGGGACCATACAATGAGCAGTTCTTC. This translates into CASSLVGPYNEQFF.

The genes are TRBV6-2 or TRBV6-3 and TRBJ2-1, with TRBD2 identical over 7 bases. J was trimmed by 5 bases and V by 2 bases; bases with no gene match: 9. The CDR3 length is 16 residues. Germline CDR1 and CDR2: MNHEY and SVGEGT. The CDR3 spells CASSYAGLVENNEQFF. In DNA, the CDR3 is TGTGCCAGCAGTTACGCCGGACTAGTGGAAAACAATGAGCAGTTCTTC.

This clonotype has a count of ten or more. The V call is TRBV7-9, the J call TRBJ2-2; D is unresolved. This CDR3 contains 17 residues. Trimming removed 2 bases from V and 6 bases from J, with 19 bases in between. CDR1 is SEHNR, CDR2 FQNEAQ, per germline (reference sequence). The CDR3, as DNA: TGTGCCAGCAGCTTAAAGGAAGGTTGGACGGGTGCCGGGGAGCTGTTTTTT. Translated, it gives CASSLKEGWTGAGELFF. Variable domain in full (rest from reference TRBV7-9 and TRBJ2-2): DTGVSQNPRHKITKRGQNVTFRCDPISEHNRLYWYRQTLGQGPEFLTYFQNEAQLEKSRLLSDRFSAERPKGSFSTLEIQRTEQGDSAMYLCASSLKEGWTGAGELFFGEGSRLTVL.

The genes are TRBV4-3 and TRBJ1-1; tentatively, D is TRBD1 (6 bases). The V end was cut by 2 bases, the J end by 2 bases, with 18 bases between. Germline V gives CDR1 LGHNA, CDR2 YSLEER. CDR3 length: 17 residues. This CDR3 reads CASSQPGASGRNTEAFF. The CDR3 nucleotides read TGCGCCAGCAGCCAACCAGGGGCCTCGGGGAGAAACACTGAAGCTTTCTTT.

V usage is TRBV28 and J usage is TRBJ2-7; D is possibly TRBD2 (5 bases). The tail of the sequence fits TRBJ2-5 better, so the J call may be wrong. This CDR3 is 17 amino acids long. Germline assignment: CDR1 MDHEN and CDR2 SYDVKM. CDR3 amino acids: CASSLPPTITTEETQYF. The CDR3 nucleotides are TGTGCCAGCAGTTTACCGCCGACTATAACTACGGAGGAGACCCAGTACTTC.

The chain links TRBV4-3 to TRBJ2-1; 9 nucleotides align to TRBD1. This CDR3 region has 15 residues. Per germline, CDR1 LGHNA and CDR2 YSLEER. V lost 4 bases and J lost 7; bases outside the gene matches: 8. The CDR3 nucleotides read TGCGCCAGCAGCCGAGGGACAGGGAGGACGAATGAGCAGTTCTTC. It translates to CASSRGTGRTNEQFF.

This sequence joins TRBV7-3 and TRBJ2-2; 7 nucleotides line up with TRBD1. V lost 3 bases and J lost 3; bases outside the gene matches: 4. The germline CDR1 and CDR2 sequences are SGHTA and FQGTGA. The CDR3 has 15 amino acids. The CDR3 region is CASSLDRRYTGELFF. The DNA of the CDR3 is TGTGCCAGCAGCTTGGACAGGAGGTACACCGGGGAGCTGTTTTTT.

This clonotype appeared once. The rearrangement uses TRBV20-1 and TRBJ2-5; TRBD1 is a possible D gene (5 bases). This CDR3 region has 15 residues. Between the trimmed V and J ends, which lost 0 bases and 2 bases, there was a span of 13 bases. Germline V gene lookup returns CDR1 DFQATT and CDR2 SNEGSKA (reference sequence). The CDR3 loop is CSAREAQGLQETQYF. Written as DNA, the CDR3 is TGCAGTGCTAGAGAAGCCCAGGGTCTTCAAGAGACCCAGTACTTC.

This clonotype is a singleton in its sample. In nucleotides, the CDR3 is TGTGCCAGCGATACAGAAAATAGCAATCAGCCCCAGCATTTT. As protein: CASDTENSNQPQHF. The chain couples TRBV6-1 to TRBJ1-5; no firm D call. In germline, CDR1 is MNHNS, CDR2 SASEGT. The CDR3 length is 14 residues. V lost 8 bases, J lost 0 bases, and 11 bases lay in between.

This clonotype was seen more than once but under ten times. J is TRBJ1-5 and V is TRBV20-1, with a tentative D call TRBD1 (6 bases). The germline V gene has CDR1 DFQATT and CDR2 SNEGSKA (reference sequence). CDR3 size: 15 residues. Trimming removed 6 bases from V and 5 bases from J, with 20 bases in between. The CDR3 loop reads CSAKTPGQSYQPQHF. The CDR3 nucleotides read TGCAGTGCCAAGACCCCCGGACAGTCCTATCAGCCCCAGCATTTT.

This clonotype was counted only a few times. This chain uses TRBV7-2 with TRBJ2-1; D remains unclear. Germline CDR1 is SGHTA and CDR2 is FQGNSA. The V end was cut by 5 bases, the J end by 6 bases, with 11 bases between. This CDR3 has 13 residues. The CDR3 sequence is CASSPGVGNEQFF. The DNA of the CDR3 is TGTGCCAGCAGCCCAGGAGTGGGCAATGAGCAGTTCTTC.

This sequence joins TRBV6-5 and TRBJ2-7; D remains ambiguous. Gene TRBJ2-5 matches the end of the DNA better, so the J call may be wrong. Germline assignment: CDR1 MNHEY and CDR2 SVGAGI. This CDR3 has 11 residues. CDR3 DNA: TGTGCCAGCAGAGAGGTGGAGACCCAGTACTTC. It is translated as CASREVETQYF.

The chain links TRBV6-2 or TRBV6-3 to TRBJ1-5; D is ambiguous. The CDR3 runs 17 residues. Deletions cut 0 bases from V and 4 bases from J, with 16 bases between. Germline CDR1 is MNHEY and CDR2 is SVGEGT. The CDR3 loop is CASSYSNLGYGNQPQHF. The CDR3 DNA reads TGTGCCAGCAGTTACTCGAACCTAGGATACGGGAATCAGCCCCAGCATTTT.

This clonotype was recorded a few times. The chain employs TRBV5-1 and TRBJ2-3, with D possibly TRBD2 on 5 matching bases. This CDR3 has 15 amino acids. CDR1 and CDR2 (germline): SGHRS, YFSETQ. The V end was cut by 0 bases, the J end by 6 bases, with 14 bases between. As DNA, the CDR3 is TGCGCCAGCAGCTTGGTCGATGGTGGCGGGGATACGCAGTATTTT. Translating gives CASSLVDGGGDTQYF. The full variable domain, rest sourced from reference TRBV5-1 and TRBJ2-3, is KAGVTQTPRYLIKTRGQQVTLSCSPISGHRSVSWYQQTPGQGLQFLFEYFSETQRNKGNFPGRFSGRQFSNSRSEMNVSTLELGDSALYLCASSLVDGGGDTQYFGPGTRLTVL.

This chain uses TRBV10-3 with TRBJ1-1, with 8 bases aligning to TRBD1. The CDR3 is 15 amino acids. After removal of 6 bases from V and 3 bases from J, the junction contained 9 bases not matched to a gene. The V gene's germline CDR1 is ENHRY and CDR2 SYGVKD. The CDR3 spells CAISAGGARDTEAFF. The DNA of the CDR3 is TGTGCCATCAGCGCAGGGGGCGCGCGGGACACTGAAGCTTTCTTT.

The rearrangement uses TRBV5-6 and TRBJ2-5; TRBD2 agrees at 13 bases. Germline V CDR1 and CDR2: SGHDT, YYEEEE. This CDR3 contains 16 residues. With V trimmed by 5 bases and J by 5 bases, 9 bases remained unmatched. The CDR3 region is CASSYKPGLAGETQYF. The CDR3 region has the DNA TGTGCCAGCAGTTACAAACCGGGACTAGCGGGGGAGACCCAGTACTTC.

The V call is TRBV7-9, the J call TRBJ2-1; D remains ambiguous. CDR1 is SEHNR, CDR2 FQNEAQ, per germline (reference sequence). The CDR3 runs to 12 residues. Trimming removed 4 bases at V and 9 bases at J, with 10 bases between. This chain's CDR3 is CASSSDGCEQFF. Here the CDR3 DNA reads TGTGCCAGCAGCTCCGACGGGTGTGAGCAGTTCTTC.

In regard to this clonotype: This could be a read error, since a much larger clone is one nucleotide away. The chain couples TRBV12-3 or TRBV12-4 to TRBJ2-7; D is uncertain. V lost 5 bases and J lost 2, with 19 bases in between. The CDR3 has 16 residues. CDR3 residues: CASSPIVGNSAYEQYF. The CDR3 region has the DNA TGTGCCAGCAGTCCGATAGTTGGGAACAGCGCCTACGAGCAGTACTTC.

This chain connects TRBV20-1 to TRBJ2-7; 9 positions match TRBD2. The CDR3 runs 15 residues. J gave up 4 bases and V 2 bases, and 9 bases lay outside the gene matches. Germline V gives CDR1 DFQATT, CDR2 SNEGSKA (reference sequence). The CDR3 here is CSARSLGLATYEQYF. CDR3 nucleotide sequence: TGCAGTGCTAGAAGTTTGGGACTAGCAACATACGAGCAGTACTTC.

This clonotype was picked up one time. Here the CDR3 reads CSERTGKETQYF. In nucleotides, the CDR3 is TGCAGCGAGAGGACAGGCAAAGAGACCCAGTACTTC. This chain links TRBV29-1 with TRBJ2-5, with 7 bases fitting TRBD1. This CDR3 region has 12 residues. With V trimmed by 7 bases and J by 3 bases, 5 bases remained unmatched. CDR1 is SQVTM and CDR2 is ANQGSEA in the germline V gene.

This chain uses TRBV11-2 with TRBJ2-3, with D unclear. Germline V lookup: CDR1 SGHAT, CDR2 FQNNGV. There are 12 residues in the CDR3. Deletions cut 0 bases from V and 4 bases from J, with 2 bases between. The DNA for the CDR3 is TGTGCCAGCAGCTTAGAGTCAGATACGCAGTATTTT. Translated, it gives CASSLESDTQYF.

The CDR3 region has the DNA TGTGCCAGCAGCATCTTGACGGCGGAAGAGACCCAGTACTTC. It translates to CASSILTAEETQYF. The chain uses TRBV11-2 and TRBJ2-5; D ambiguous. Germline CDR1 is SGHAT and CDR2 is FQNNGV. V was trimmed by 5 bases and J by 3 bases, leaving 13 bases between them. The CDR3 contains 14 residues.

The chain recombines TRBV6-2 or TRBV6-3 with TRBJ2-3; the D gene is possibly TRBD2 (5 bases). The CDR3 contains 14 residues. Germline loops: CDR1 MNHEY, CDR2 SVGEGT. With 2 bases removed from V and 4 bases from J, the gap between germline ends came to 10 bases. Here the CDR3 DNA reads TGTGCCAGCAGTTACCCGGACTCCTCAGATACGCAGTATTTT. Its protein is CASSYPDSSDTQYF.

This clonotype has only a few counts. The genes are TRBV9 and TRBJ1-3, with unresolved D. The CDR3 runs 16 residues. Between the trimmed V and J ends, which lost 4 bases and 0 bases, there was a span of 14 bases. Germline lookup yields CDR1 SGDLS and CDR2 YYNGEE. CDR3: CASSRRDGDSGNTIYF. Written as DNA, the CDR3 is TGTGCCAGCAGCCGACGCGACGGCGACTCTGGAAACACCATATATTTT.

With regard to this clonotype: At one boundary the junction diverges from the germline segment, which might be a read error. The chain has TRBV5-1 and TRBJ1-2, with 9 bases identical to TRBD1. CDR3 length: 14 residues. The germline gives CDR1 SGHRS, CDR2 YFSETQ. The chain's CDR3 is CGSRIDRGRSGYTF. In nucleotides, the CDR3 is TGCGGCAGCAGGATTGACAGGGGGAGAAGTGGCTACACCTTC.

In the case of this clonotype: Relative to the germline gene, one junction end is altered; a read error may explain this. J is TRBJ2-1 and V is TRBV7-9; the D gene is possibly TRBD2 (5 bases). Germline CDR1 and CDR2: SEHNR and FQNEAQ (reference sequence). The CDR3 loop spans 12 amino acids. CDR3 sequence: CTSSLRGNEQFF. DNA for the CDR3: TGTACCAGCAGCTTAAGAGGGAATGAGCAGTTCTTC.

The rearrangement links TRBV7-2 to TRBJ1-1; the D gene is possibly TRBD1 (5 bases). The V gene lost 7 bases and the J gene lost 5 bases, with 23 bases spanning the gap. The CDR3 is made up of 16 amino acids. Germline V lookup: CDR1 SGHTA, CDR2 FQGNSA. CDR3 DNA: TGTGCCAGCACCGACGACCGCGGTAGGTGGGGGACTGAAGCTTTCTTT. Encoded protein: CASTDDRGRWGTEAFF.

The genes are TRBV20-1 and TRBJ1-1; a possible D gene is TRBD1 (6 bases). The CDR3 has 15 amino acids. The V gene's germline CDR1 is DFQATT and CDR2 SNEGSKA (reference sequence). V was trimmed by 0 bases and J by 0 bases, leaving 11 bases between them. DNA of the CDR3: TGCAGTGCTAGAGATACAGGGAGCTTGAACACTGAAGCTTTCTTT. This sequence encodes CSARDTGSLNTEAFF.

The V call is TRBV20-1, the J call TRBJ2-1; tentative D call: TRBD1 (5 bases). Germline V gives CDR1 DFQATT, CDR2 SNEGSKA (reference sequence). The germline V and J ends were trimmed by 1 base and 4 bases, with 14 bases remaining between them. This CDR3 has 15 residues. CDR3 coding DNA: TGCAGTGCTAGAGTTGGGCCGGACAAATACAATGAGCAGTTCTTC. Residues: CSARVGPDKYNEQFF.